The clone carrying this T cell receptor (beta chain) was seen repeatedly, ten times or more. What it binds is unknown. The data originate from a study of T-cell reconstitution after alpha-beta-depleted transplantation in children. Study-wide points: The study reportedly traced alpha-beta T cells about two months after transplant to several hundred expanded graft clones. A year post-transplant, T-cell counts and diversity derived mostly from newly produced T cells.

Unique molecular identifiers tagged the TCRbeta library. TCRdb ran MiXCR on the PCR reads and lists one entry per CDR3 protein. Altogether about 580,000 distinct CDR3 sequences are present, more than 20% being singletons, with the ten largest covering 12% to 15%. CDR1 MGHRA and CDR2 YSYEKL come from the germline V gene. The CDR3 sequence is 17 residues long. Trimming cost V 2 bases and J 0 bases; bases outside gene matches: 5. The sequencing here drew on PBMCs, mostly from graft donor cells, taken 360 days after TCRalphabeta/CD19-depleted stem cell transplant. The rearrangement uses TRBV4-1 and TRBJ2-3; 10 nucleotides agree with TRBD1. This TCR derives from a boy in the first two years of life who had a stem cell transplant for acute myeloid leukemia, so the T cells may come from the graft donor. DNA of the CDR3: TGCGCCAGCAGCCAAAGGGACAGGGGATGGAGCACAGATACGCAGTATTTT. It yields the protein CASSQRDRGWSTDTQYF.